The rows below give T cell receptor beta chains drawn from one sample of a study of T-cell memory formation after mild COVID-19. TCRdb re-analysed the 5' RACE reads in MiXCR, keeping a single row per CDR3 protein. The sample carries some 490,000 distinct CDR3 sequences, approximately 18% recorded once. Sequences were obtained from PBMCs or a T cell subset sorted from them (not recorded which). Receptor source: an adult woman who had mild COVID-19 (a few samples of this study predate the infection). Cell type and time point are not known. CDR3s include the opening cysteine and the closing phenylalanine or tryptophan. A D gene is named only where the DNA matches it firmly. A clone size is listed for some rows: how often the clone was seen (once, few, many), or a class if it is expanded.

.,TRBV2,TRBJ1-1,few,TGTGCCAGCAGTGGACAGGTGAACACTGAAGCTTTCTTT,CASSGQVNTEAFF
TRBD2,TRBV24-1,TRBJ2-5,.,TGTGCCACCAGTGAACGAGGGACTACGGGGCAAGAGACCCAGTACTTC,CATSERGTTGQETQYF
.,TRBV7-2,TRBJ1-1,few,TGTGCCAGCAGCCGCGACGGAGAGAACACTGAAGCTTTCTTT,CASSRDGENTEAFF
.,TRBV24-1,TRBJ2-1,many,TGTGCCACCAGTGATACTCGACCCTACAATGAGCAGTTCTTC,CATSDTRPYNEQFF
.,TRBV29-1,TRBJ2-3,few,TGCAGCGTTGAGGGGACCGGAGCCCCAGATACGCAGTATTTT,CSVEGTGAPDTQYF
.,TRBV6-5,TRBJ1-1,.,TGTGCCAGCAGTAACCCGAGCGGGGTGGACACTGAAGCTTTCTTT,CASSNPSGVDTEAFF
.,TRBV3-1,TRBJ2-7,many,TGTGCCAGCAGCCCTCGGACAGCTTCCTACGAGCAGTACTTC,CASSPRTASYEQYF
TRBD1,TRBV18,TRBJ2-5,.,TGTGCCAGCTCACCAGACAGGGCGCAGACCCAGTACTTC,CASSPDRAQTQYF
TRBD1,TRBV5-5,TRBJ2-7,.,TGTGCCAGCAGCTCCTCCGGGACAGGGGCCTACGAGCAGTACTTC,CASSSSGTGAYEQYF
TRBD1,TRBV18,TRBJ1-5,few,TGTGCCAGCTCACCCGGACAGGCCCAGAATCAGCCCCAGCATTTT,CASSPGQAQNQPQHF
TRBD2,TRBV12-3/TRBV12-4,TRBJ2-2,.,TGTGCCAGCAGTTTAGTGCGGGGGGGCCGGTCCGGGGAGCTGTTTTTT,CASSLVRGGRSGELFF
.,TRBV20-1,TRBJ2-7,few,TGCAGTGCGTCAAGGGCCTCCGAGCAGTACTTC,CSASRASEQYF
.,TRBV7-6,TRBJ2-7,.,TGTGCCAGCAGCTTGGTTCAAGGGGGACCCCCGACCTACGAGCAGTACTTC,CASSLVQGGPPTYEQYF
.,TRBV12-3/TRBV12-4,TRBJ2-7,.,TGTGCCAGCAGTTCCCCCTCTATGGAGCAGTACTTC,CASSSPSMEQYF
TRBD2,TRBV9,TRBJ2-3,.,TGTGCCAGCAGCGTACCCGGACTAGCGGGGGCCGCAGGTTCAGATACGCAGTATTTT,CASSVPGLAGAAGSDTQYF
.,TRBV14,TRBJ2-1,few,TGTGCCAGCAGCACCTACACCTACAATGAGCAGTTCTTC,CASSTYTYNEQFF
.,TRBV4-3,TRBJ2-5,few,TGCGCCAGCAGCCGACAGCAGGCCGGAGAGACCCAGTACTTC,CASSRQQAGETQYF
.,TRBV12-3/TRBV12-4,TRBJ1-1,few,TGTGCCAGCAGTTTAGAGCGCGATTCTGAAGCTTTCTTT,CASSLERDSEAFF
TRBD1,TRBV5-1,TRBJ1-2,.,TGCGCCAGCAGCTTGGGGACAGGGGGTACCTATGGCTACACCTTC,CASSLGTGGTYGYTF
TRBD2,TRBV4-1,TRBJ2-1,many,TGCGCCAGCAGCCAAGATCGGGGGACTAGCGGGGTAGAGCAGTTCTTC,CASSQDRGTSGVEQFF
.,TRBV7-2,TRBJ1-5,few,TGTGCCAGCAGCAGAACAGGGCTCGGATGGAGCAATCAGCCCCAGCATTTT,CASSRTGLGWSNQPQHF
.,TRBV5-5,TRBJ1-2,.,TGTGCCAGCAGCTCTAACAAAGGTGGCTACACCTTC,CASSSNKGGYTF
.,TRBV20-1,TRBJ1-1,few,TGCAGTGCTACTACCTACGACACTGAAGCTTTCTTT,CSATTYDTEAFF
TRBD1,TRBV12-3/TRBV12-4,TRBJ2-1,.,TGTGCCAGCACTTGGACAGGGGGCATACATGAGCAGTTCTTC,CASTWTGGIHEQFF
.,TRBV7-8,TRBJ2-7,many,TGTGCCAGCAGTACGGGGAGCTCCTACGAGCAGTACTTC,CASSTGSSYEQYF
.,TRBV10-2,TRBJ2-7,few,TGCGCCAGCAGTGAGTTTGTAGTTTCAGGGCTGGTCTCCTTC,CASSEFVVSGLVSF
.,TRBV7-2,TRBJ1-1,.,TGTGCCAGCAGACCGACCGGGACGGCAAACACTGAAGCTTTCTTT,CASRPTGTANTEAFF
.,TRBV3-1,TRBJ2-7,.,TGTGCCAGCAGCCAAGTCCTAATACCCTACGAGCAGTACTTC,CASSQVLIPYEQYF
.,TRBV7-6,TRBJ1-4,.,TGTGCCAGCAGTCCGACCGGGAAGGCTAATGAAAAACTGTTTTTT,CASSPTGKANEKLFF
.,TRBV20-1,TRBJ2-3,.,TGCAGTGCTAACCGTGGGGCTAGCACAGATACGCAGTATTTT,CSANRGASTDTQYF
.,TRBV3-1,TRBJ1-1,.,TGTGCCAGCAGCCAAAGCGGGAGTTTGAACACTGAAGCTTTCTTT,CASSQSGSLNTEAFF
TRBD1,TRBV3-1,TRBJ1-1,.,TGTGCCAGCAGCACCCGGACAGGGGGATCATCTGAAGCTTTCTTT,CASSTRTGGSSEAFF
TRBD1,TRBV24-1,TRBJ1-2,few,TGTGCCACCAGTGAAGGGACAGGGGGCGTTGATGGCTACACCTTC,CATSEGTGGVDGYTF